This TCR beta chain comes out of a study of stem cell transplantation in POMP-related autoinflammatory disease. Trimming removed 2 bases from V and 5 bases from J, with 12 bases in between. Germline loops: CDR1 SEHNR, CDR2 FQNEAQ (reference sequence). This CDR3 region has 14 residues. Whole-study results and caveats: Unique TRB V-J gene pairings were limited in number in patients with PRAID.

Concerning this clone: The antigen is undetermined.

Some clones are missing from TCRdb's copy, which holds only in-frame ones; the method was immunoSEQ multiplex PCR. The profile covers tens of thousands of clones, with approximately 91% appearing a single time and around 0.66% taken by the ten largest. The V call is TRBV7-9, the J call TRBJ1-2; D uncertain. The sequence came from a human patient with POMP-related autoinflammation and immune dysregulation (PRAID). Some T cells may be graft donor cells. The source material was CD4+ T cells from PBMCs, sampled after stem cell transplantation. This CDR3 is CASSLIRKDYGYTF. The CDR3 DNA reads TGTGCCAGCAGCTTAATTCGGAAGGATTATGGCTACACCTTC.